This T cell receptor beta chain was sequenced in a study of blood T cell repertoires in COVID-19. On the study more broadly: The samples span acute and convalescent COVID-19 from the United States, Italy and Spain. The analysed material was cDNA or gDNA that came from T cells, B-cell-depleted T cells, or PBMCs.

Authors' methods: By means of reference gene primer amplification, nucleated cell counts were estimated. TCRdb keeps only in-frame clones here, not all; method: immunoSEQ multiplex PCR. V and J calls and clone size come straight from that table; D and trimming were deduced from the DNA. Among 240,000 or so clones listed, 86% were seen once. Germline assignment: CDR1 SQVTM and CDR2 ANQGSEA. With 1 base clipped from V and 15 bases from J, the junction kept 8 bases outside the gene matches. The length of the CDR3 is 12 residues. The clonotype comes from an elderly man with acute or convalescent COVID-19. V and J are TRBV29-1 and TRBJ2-1; the match to TRBD1 covers 8 bases. The source material was peripheral blood. The CDR3 reads CSVEVGGQGLFF. The CDR3 nucleotides are TGCAGCGTTGAAGTCGGCGGACAGGGCCTGTTCTTC.